The 30 T cell receptor beta chains given below trace back to one sample, sequenced in a study of graft-versus-host responses after intestinal transplantation. What these receptors recognize is not known. Some clones are missing from TCRdb's copy, which holds only in-frame ones; the method was immunoSEQ multiplex PCR. The sample has roughly 100,000 clones, 91% seen once. The specimen was unstimulated CD4+ T cells sorted from spleen or lymph node cells, collected before transplant. The receptors shown here come from a human donor who was the organ donor for an intestinal transplant.

About this clone: Sequence at one end of the junction differs from germline and may be a read error. V is TRBV10-3 and J is TRBJ2-7, with TRBD2 matching over 8 bases. Germline V gene sequence: CDR1 ENHRY, CDR2 SYGVKD. The CDR3 spans 17 residues. CDR3 loop: CASSVRARTGGSYEQYF. The CDR3 DNA reads TGTGCCAGCAGTGTACGCGCCAGGACGGGGGGGAGCTACGAGCAGTACTTC.

Comments on this clone: Additional DNA sequences in this sample encode the identical CDR3. The rearrangement uses TRBV7-9 and TRBJ1-6, with 9 bases fitting TRBD1. The CDR3 covers 15 residues. Germline V gene data show CDR1 as SEHNR and CDR2 as FQNEAQ (reference sequence). After removal of 3 bases from V and 9 bases from J, the junction contained 6 bases not matched to a gene. The CDR3 spells CASSLETGGSSPLHF. In nucleotides, the CDR3 is TGTGCCAGCAGCTTGGAGACAGGGGGGAGTTCACCCCTCCACTTT. The full variable domain, completed using reference TRBV7-9 and TRBJ1-6, is DTGVSQNPRHKITKRGQNVTFRCDPISEHNRLYWYRQTLGQGPEFLTYFQNEAQLEKSRLLSDRFSAERPKGSFSTLEIQRTEQGDSAMYLCASSLETGGSSPLHFGNGTRLTVT.

The chain carries TRBV5-1 and TRBJ2-2; D is uncertain. V was trimmed by 0 bases and J by 2 bases, leaving 8 bases between them. The CDR3 has 15 amino acids. Germline CDR1 reads SGHRS; CDR2 reads YFSETQ. The CDR3 is CASSLGLKNTGELFF. The CDR3 DNA reads as TGCGCCAGCAGCTTGGGTCTTAAAAACACCGGGGAGCTGTTTTTT.

This rearrangement joins TRBV7-2 to TRBJ2-2, with 9 bases that match TRBD2. Trimming took 4 bases from V and 5 from J; bases not matched to a gene: 8. In germline, CDR1 is SGHTA, CDR2 FQGNSA. This CDR3 has 16 residues. In DNA form, the CDR3 reads TGTGCCAGCAGCTCTCCGGGACTAGCCATTACCGGGGAGCTGTTTTTT. Protein sequence: CASSSPGLAITGELFF.

The chain uses TRBV4-1 and TRBJ1-1; tentatively, D is TRBD1 (5 bases). The germline V and J ends were trimmed by 0 bases and 4 bases, with 21 bases remaining between them. This CDR3 is built from 18 residues. Germline CDR1 reads MGHRA; CDR2 reads YSYEKL. CDR3 sequence (DNA): TGCGCCAGCAGCCAAGAAGGCCAGGGAAGGGCCTGGAGCACTGAAGCTTTCTTT. Residues: CASSQEGQGRAWSTEAFF.

This sequence joins TRBV6-6 and TRBJ2-5, with 9 positions matching TRBD1. The J call may be incorrect, as the DNA end agrees better with TRBJ2-7. In germline, CDR1 is MNHNY, CDR2 SVGAGI (reference sequence). The CDR3 has 13 amino acids. CDR3 in amino acids: CASSYRDRDEQYF. The DNA for the CDR3 is TGTGCCAGCAGTTACCGGGACAGGGACGAGCAGTACTTC.

The chain is built from TRBV5-1 and TRBJ2-5; unclear D gene. Trimming stripped 4 bases from V and 5 bases from J, with 15 bases between. CDR3 length: 14 amino acids. CDR1 is SGHRS and CDR2 is YFSETQ in the germline V gene. The CDR3 spells CASSPLLNGETQYF. The CDR3 nucleotides are TGCGCCAGCAGCCCATTACTTAACGGGGAGACCCAGTACTTC.

The V and J genes are TRBV4-1 and TRBJ1-1, with 8 bases matching TRBD1. This CDR3 is 13 amino acids long. Per germline, CDR1 MGHRA and CDR2 YSYEKL. V shed 4 bases and J 5 bases; nucleotides not matched to a gene: 3. The CDR3: CASSLRQGTEAFF. The CDR3, as DNA: TGCGCCAGCAGCCTGAGACAGGGGACTGAAGCTTTCTTT.

The rearrangement joins TRBV4-3 to TRBJ2-3; TRBD2 aligns across 10 bases. Germline V gives CDR1 LGHNA, CDR2 YSLEER. V lost 2 bases, J lost 4 bases, and 3 bases stayed unmatched. The CDR3 loop spans 15 amino acids. This chain's CDR3 is CASSQQSGGADTQYF. CDR3 sequence (DNA): TGCGCCAGCAGCCAACAGAGCGGGGGGGCAGATACGCAGTATTTT.

The rearrangement links TRBV7-2 to TRBJ2-3; 8 positions match TRBD2. The CDR3 contains 18 residues. J was trimmed by 4 bases and V by 1 base; bases with no gene match: 13. Germline CDR1 SGHTA, CDR2 FQGNSA. The CDR3, as DNA: TGTGCCAGCAGCTTAGGGTCCCACTCGGGGGGGCCTGCAGATACGCAGTATTTT. Its translation: CASSLGSHSGGPADTQYF.

The rearrangement joins TRBV7-2 to TRBJ2-3; tentatively, D is TRBD1 (5 bases). This CDR3 has 17 residues. Germline lookup yields CDR1 SGHTA and CDR2 FQGNSA. V was cut by 4 bases and J by 0 bases, with 17 bases left in between. This CDR3 reads CASSSLRRGASTDTQYF. DNA for the CDR3: TGTGCCAGCAGCTCACTACGTCGTGGGGCTAGCACAGATACGCAGTATTTT.

This sequence joins TRBV19 and TRBJ1-5; 8 bases are a match to TRBD1. This CDR3 is built from 16 residues. Trimming took 5 bases from V and 2 from J; bases not matched to a gene: 8. In germline, CDR1 is LNHDA, CDR2 SQIVND (reference sequence). Here the CDR3 DNA reads TGTGCCAGTAGTGTAAGACAGGGGAATGGCAATCAGCCCCAGCATTTT. Residues: CASSVRQGNGNQPQHF.

J is TRBJ2-7 and V is TRBV4-3, with TRBD1 as a possible D gene (6 bases). The germline V and J ends were trimmed by 4 bases and 5 bases, with 15 bases remaining between them. The CDR3 sequence is 14 residues long. From germline, CDR1 is LGHNA and CDR2 YSLEER. The CDR3 DNA reads as TGCGCCAGCAGCCGTGTAGGGGGAAAAAACGAGCAGTACTTC. This sequence encodes CASSRVGGKNEQYF.

For this clone: Other DNA sequences in this specimen translate into the identical CDR3. The gene calls are TRBV7-9 and TRBJ1-2; TRBD1 matches 9 bases. The germline V gene has CDR1 SEHNR and CDR2 FQNEAQ (reference sequence). Trimming at V came to 1 base and at J to 3 bases, leaving 0 bases not matched to a gene. This CDR3 region has 14 residues. The chain's CDR3 is CASSLGQGDYGYTF. The DNA of the CDR3 is TGTGCCAGCAGCTTAGGACAGGGGGACTATGGCTACACCTTC.

The chain combines TRBV28 with TRBJ1-1; perhaps TRBD1 as D (5 bases). The CDR3 length is 11 residues. The V end was cut by 4 bases, the J end by 10 bases, with 10 bases between. Germline CDR1 is MDHEN and CDR2 is SYDVKM. CDR3 protein: CASSSVGGAFF. Here the CDR3 DNA reads TGTGCCAGCAGTTCGGTGGGGGGAGCTTTCTTT.

V is TRBV28 and J is TRBJ2-5, with 9 bases that match TRBD2. The germline V gene encodes CDR1 MDHEN and CDR2 SYDVKM. V shed 5 bases, J shed 5 bases, and the junction held 9 bases outside the gene matches. The CDR3 is 15 amino acids. The chain's CDR3 is CASSRRLAGWETQYF. The CDR3 bases are TGTGCCAGCAGTCGCCGCCTAGCGGGGTGGGAGACCCAGTACTTC.

The V gene is TRBV7-9, the J gene TRBJ1-4; D unresolved. This CDR3 is built from 16 residues. Germline values: CDR1 SEHNR, CDR2 FQNEAQ (reference sequence). Trimming cost V 0 bases and J 4 bases, with 12 bases left between them. CDR3 region: CASSLALGGRNEKLFF. The CDR3 DNA follows: TGTGCCAGCAGCTTAGCCCTAGGCGGCCGTAATGAAAAACTGTTTTTT.

The chain couples TRBV5-6 to TRBJ2-1, with 8 positions matching TRBD2. The CDR3 covers 14 residues. With V trimmed by 7 bases and J by 10 bases, 13 bases remained unmatched. Germline assignment: CDR1 SGHDT and CDR2 YYEEEE. CDR3 in amino acids: CASLHPSGGREQFF. DNA of the CDR3: TGTGCCAGCTTACACCCCAGCGGGGGTCGAGAGCAGTTCTTC.

For this clone: The same CDR3 also results from other DNA sequences found in this sample. This chain connects TRBV5-1 to TRBJ2-5, with D hard to call. This CDR3 contains 13 residues. Germline assignment: CDR1 SGHRS and CDR2 YFSETQ. The V and J ends lost 2 bases and 2 bases respectively, with 7 bases between them. CDR3 in DNA: TGCGCCAGCAGCTTAAGAGGACAAGAGACCCAGTACTTC. It is translated as CASSLRGQETQYF. Full variable domain (rest looked up from reference TRBV5-1 and TRBJ2-5): KAGVTQTPRYLIKTRGQQVTLSCSPISGHRSVSWYQQTPGQGLQFLFEYFSETQRNKGNFPGRFSGRQFSNSRSEMNVSTLELGDSALYLCASSLRGQETQYFGPGTRLLVL.

The chain joins TRBV6-6 to TRBJ1-5; unclear D gene. TRBJ2-3 explains the end of the DNA better; the J call may be wrong. CDR3 length: 14 amino acids. Germline assignment: CDR1 MNHNY and CDR2 SVGAGI (reference sequence). CDR3 in amino acids: CASSYSMGEQPQYF. The CDR3 DNA sequence: TGTGCCAGCAGTTACAGCATGGGCGAGCAGCCCCAGTATTTT.

The CDR3 DNA follows: TGTGCCAGCAGCTTAACTGTCATACACTATGGCTACACCTTC. This gives the protein CASSLTVIHYGYTF. The chain carries TRBV7-2 and TRBJ1-2; D remains unclear. V was trimmed by 2 bases and J by 3 bases, leaving 10 bases between them. Per germline, CDR1 SGHTA and CDR2 FQGNSA. The length of the CDR3 is 14 residues.

The rearrangement links TRBV6-5 to TRBJ2-7; D may be TRBD2 (6 bases). Germline V gene sequence: CDR1 MNHEY, CDR2 SVGAGI. The CDR3 consists of 15 residues. V was cut by 10 bases and J by 0 bases, with 19 bases left in between. This chain's CDR3 is CATQPTAGTSYEQYF. In nucleotides, the CDR3 is TGTGCCACCCAACCTACCGCGGGAACCTCCTACGAGCAGTACTTC.

This chain joins TRBV11-2 and TRBJ2-1; D possibly corresponds to TRBD2 (6 bases). Germline CDR1 reads SGHAT; CDR2 reads FQNNGV. CDR3 length: 16 residues. V shed 6 bases and J shed 0 bases, with 15 bases lying between them. The CDR3 loop reads CASRPSVSLSYNEQFF. The CDR3 coding sequence is TGTGCCAGCAGACCTAGCGTGTCGCTCTCCTACAATGAGCAGTTCTTC.

V and J are TRBV2 and TRBJ2-7; D is possibly TRBD1 (6 bases). V shed 6 bases and J shed 3 bases, with 15 bases lying between them. The CDR3 extends over 14 amino acids. Germline CDR1 is SNHLY and CDR2 is FYNNEI. The CDR3 loop reads CASSGQYRYYEQYF. The CDR3, as DNA: TGTGCCAGCAGCGGACAGTACCGTTACTACGAGCAGTACTTC.

As DNA, the CDR3 is TGCGCCAGCAGCCAAGAGGGTCCGAGACAGGCTATTTACGAGCAGTACTTC. Translated: CASSQEGPRQAIYEQYF. This chain links TRBV4-1 with TRBJ2-7; perhaps TRBD1 as D (6 bases). The CDR3 totals 17 residues. Germline V CDR1 and CDR2: MGHRA, YSYEKL. Trimming took off 0 bases at V and 4 bases at J, with 19 bases between the two ends.

The chain employs TRBV7-2 and TRBJ2-7; maybe TRBD2 (6 bases). The CDR3 length is 14 residues. The V gene lost 1 base and the J gene lost 6 bases, with 13 bases spanning the gap. From germline, CDR1 is SGHTA and CDR2 FQGNSA. CDR3 residues: CASSLVGGSSEQYF. The CDR3 coding sequence is TGTGCCAGCAGCTTAGTTGGAGGGTCAAGCGAGCAGTACTTC.

V gene TRBV21-1 combines with J gene TRBJ2-7; the table's D call, TRBD2, has no DNA check behind it. TRBV21-1 is a recognized pseudogene. This CDR3 spans 10 amino acids. The CDR3 loop reads CASVNYEQYF. CDR3 DNA sequence: TGTGCCAGCGTAAACTACGAGCAGTACTTC.

CDR3 region: CASSVDPAGANYEQYF. DNA for the CDR3: TGTGCCAGCAGCGTAGATCCTGCAGGGGCCAACTACGAGCAGTACTTC. The chain combines TRBV9 with TRBJ2-5, with D possibly matching TRBD1 (6 bases). The DNA end favors TRBJ2-7, so the J call may be wrong. The germline CDR1 and CDR2 sequences are SGDLS and YYNGEE. The CDR3 runs 16 residues.

The rearrangement uses TRBV4-3 and TRBJ1-6, with D possibly being TRBD1 (5 bases). The length of the CDR3 is 16 residues. V lost 2 bases and J lost 7, with 15 bases in between. Per the germline V gene, CDR1 is LGHNA and CDR2 is YSLEER. CDR3 amino acids: CASSQNPGLFNSPLHF. The CDR3 region has the DNA TGCGCCAGCAGCCAAAACCCGGGACTATTCAATTCACCCCTCCACTTT.

There are a few counts of this clone. The chain is built from TRBV28 and TRBJ1-2, with D unclear. V was cut by 7 bases and J by 5 bases, with 11 bases left in between. This CDR3 has 12 residues. Germline loops: CDR1 MDHEN, CDR2 SYDVKM. CDR3 sequence: CASNFGVYGYTF. For the CDR3, the DNA is TGTGCCAGCAATTTCGGGGTTTATGGCTACACCTTC.